These T cell receptor gamma chains were read from a single sample in a study of human gamma delta and Vdelta1 T cells. TCRdb repeated clone calling on the PCR reads with CATT. The data hold some 8,500 gamma-chain clones, with around 45% observed a single time. These receptors are not linked to any known antigen. The specimen was Vdelta1 gamma-delta T cells from blood grown in culture (DOT cells). Receptor source: a human donor in good health. Both conserved end residues are part of each CDR3. The size field is filled for only some rows; it gives once, few, many or a size class.

NA TRGJ1/TRGJ2 TRGV4 CATWDGRDYKKLF TGTGCCACCTGGGATGGGCGGGATTATAAGAAACTCTTT
few TRGJ1/TRGJ2 TRGV5 CATWDRLAYKKLF TGTGCCACCTGGGACAGGCTTGCTTATAAGAAACTCTTT
NA TRGJ1/TRGJ2 TRGV2 CATWDGHYKKLF TGTGCCACCTGGGACGGTCATTATAAGAAACTCTTT
NA TRGJ1/TRGJ2 TRGV2 CATWDGPRKLF TGTGCCACCTGGGACGGGCCCAGGAAACTCTTT
once TRGJ1/TRGJ2 TRGV9 CALWERFYYKKLF TGTGCCTTGTGGGAACGGTTTTATTATAAGAAACTCTTT
NA TRGJ1/TRGJ2 TRGV2 CATWDGPRFYYKKLF TGTGCCACCTGGGACGGGCCGAGGTTTTATTATAAGAAACTCTTT
NA TRGJ1/TRGJ2 TRGV4 CAAWDGPAYYKKLF TGTGCCGCCTGGGATGGGCCCGCTTATTATAAGAAACTCTTT
NA TRGJ1/TRGJ2 TRGV4 CATWVGRDYKKLF TGTGCCACCTGGGTCGGGAGGGATTATAAGAAACTCTTT
few TRGJ1/TRGJ2 TRGV3 CATWENKKLF TGTGCCACCTGGGAAAATAAGAAACTCTTT
NA TRGJP2 TRGV2 CATWDGPRRSDWIKTF TGTGCCACCTGGGACGGGCCAAGACGTAGTGATTGGATCAAGACGTTT
NA TRGJ1/TRGJ2 TRGV9 CALWEVTYYYKKLF TGTGCCTTGTGGGAGGTTACTTATTATTATAAGAAACTCTTT
NA TRGJ1/TRGJ2 TRGV3 CATWDRTNRIYYKKLF TGTGCCACCTGGGACAGGACCAACCGAATTTATTATAAGAAACTCTTT
NA TRGJ1/TRGJ2 TRGV8 CATWDPKAYKKLF TGTGCCACCTGGGATCCTAAGGCTTATAAGAAACTCTTT
few TRGJ1/TRGJ2 TRGV5 CATWDGSLNRMNYYKKLF TGTGCCACCTGGGACGGCAGCTTGAACCGAATGAATTATTATAAGAAACTCTTT
NA TRGJ1/TRGJ2 TRGV9 CALWEVHGAPRNYYKKLF TGTGCCTTGTGGGAGGTGCACGGGGCCCCGAGGAATTATTATAAGAAACTCTTT
few TRGJ1/TRGJ2 TRGV5 CATWDSPSYKKLF TGTGCCACCTGGGACAGCCCCAGTTATAAGAAACTCTTT
NA TRGJ1/TRGJ2 TRGV8 CATWDSGYYKKLF TGTGCCACCTGGGATAGCGGGTATTATAAGAAACTCTTT
NA TRGJ1/TRGJ2 TRGV5 CATWDRLTYYKKLF TGTGCCACCTGGGACAGGCTCACTTATTATAAGAAACTCTTT
NA TRGJ1/TRGJ2 TRGV8 CATWDGIPYKKLF TGTGCCACCTGGGACGGGATCCCTTATAAGAAACTCTTT
NA TRGJ1/TRGJ2 TRGV4 CATWDGIPPFEKLF TGTGCCACCTGGGATGGGATTCCGCCATTCGAGAAACTCTTT
few TRGJ1/TRGJ2 TRGV2 CATWDGTPSNYYKKLF TGTGCCACCTGGGACGGTACACCGTCGAATTATTATAAGAAACTCTTT
NA TRGJ1/TRGJ2 TRGV4 CATWDRTSYYKKLF TGTGCCACCTGGGATCGAACCTCTTATTATAAGAAACTCTTT
NA TRGJ1/TRGJ2 TRGV10 CAGLSYKKLF TGTGCTGGCCTGAGTTATAAGAAACTCTTT
few TRGJ1/TRGJ2 TRGV9 CALWEAKLF TGTGCCTTGTGGGAGGCAAAACTCTTT
few TRGJ1/TRGJ2 TRGV3 CATWDSKKLF TGTGCCACCTGGGACAGTAAGAAACTCTTT
NA TRGJP2 TRGV8 CATWDRPLGNDWIKTF TGTGCCACCTGGGATAGGCCTCTGGGAAATGATTGGATCAAGACGTTT
NA TRGJP1 TRGV10 CAAWDFVRSLRFKIF TGTGCTGCGTGGGATTTTGTAAGGAGTCTTAGGTTCAAGATATTT
NA TRGJ1/TRGJ2 TRGV9 CALWDSGYYKKLF TGTGCCTTGTGGGATTCTGGATATTATAAGAAACTCTTT
NA TRGJ1/TRGJ2 TRGV5 CATSYYYKKLF TGTGCCACGTCATATTATTATAAGAAACTCTTT
NA TRGJ1/TRGJ2 TRGV4 CATWDGLDYKKLF TGTGCCACCTGGGATGGGCTAGATTATAAGAAACTCTTT
NA TRGJ1/TRGJ2 TRGV9 CALWETSNYYKKLF TGTGCCTTGTGGGAGACCTCGAATTATTATAAGAAACTCTTT
NA TRGJ1/TRGJ2 TRGV4 CATWDGTDYYKKLF TGTGCCACCTGGGATGGGACGGATTATTATAAGAAACTCTTT
few TRGJP2 TRGV8 CATWDCSAPTCQRSDWIKTF TGTGCCACCTGGGATTGTAGTGCGCCTACTTGCCAACGTAGTGATTGGATCAAGACGTTT
few TRGJ1/TRGJ2 TRGV5 CATWDSGANYYKKLF TGTGCCACCTGGGACAGCGGGGCGAATTATTATAAGAAACTCTTT
NA TRGJ1/TRGJ2 TRGV3 CATWDSPKTGPNYKKLF TGTGCCACCTGGGACAGCCCGAAAACCGGCCCTAATTATAAGAAACTCTTT
NA TRGJ1/TRGJ2 TRGV5 CATWDGPDYKKLF TGTGCCACCTGGGACGGCCCGGATTATAAGAAACTCTTT
few TRGJ1/TRGJ2 TRGV9 CALWEALYKKLF TGTGCCTTGTGGGAGGCCCTATATAAGAAACTCTTT